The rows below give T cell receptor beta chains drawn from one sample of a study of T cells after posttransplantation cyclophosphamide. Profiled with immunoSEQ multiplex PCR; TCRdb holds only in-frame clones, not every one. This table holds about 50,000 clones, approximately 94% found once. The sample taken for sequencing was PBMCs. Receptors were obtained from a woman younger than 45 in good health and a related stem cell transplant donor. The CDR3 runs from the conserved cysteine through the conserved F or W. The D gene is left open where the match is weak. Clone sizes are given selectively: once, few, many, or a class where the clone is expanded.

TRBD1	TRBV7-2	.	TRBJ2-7	TGTGCCAGCAGTGGGGTTCTCGGGACAGGGGGCCACGAGCAGTACTTC	CASSGVLGTGGHEQYF
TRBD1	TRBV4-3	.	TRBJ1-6	TGCGCCAGCAGCCAGGACAGGGGCATCGTGAGTTCACCCCTCCACTTT	CASSQDRGIVSSPLHF
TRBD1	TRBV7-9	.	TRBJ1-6	TGTGCCAGCAGCTTAGCCAGGGGGCGAAATTCACCCCTCCACTTT	CASSLARGRNSPLHF
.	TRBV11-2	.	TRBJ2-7	TGTGCCAGCAGCGCACAGGGCTACGAGCAGTACTTC	CASSAQGYEQYF
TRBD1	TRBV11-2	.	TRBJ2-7	TGTGCCAGCAGCTTAACAGGGGGCTACGTCTACGAGCAGTACTTC	CASSLTGGYVYEQYF
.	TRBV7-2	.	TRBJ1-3	TGTGCCAGCAGCTCTCGAGGAGGGACTGGAAACACCATATATTTT	CASSSRGGTGNTIYF
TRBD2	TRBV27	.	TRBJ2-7	TGTGCCAGCACGGCGGGGGGACCAAACGGCTACGAGCAGTACTTC	CASTAGGPNGYEQYF
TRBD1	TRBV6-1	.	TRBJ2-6	TGTGCCAGCAGTGAAGGGACAGGGAGCTCTGGGGCCAACGTCCTGACTTTC	CASSEGTGSSGANVLTF
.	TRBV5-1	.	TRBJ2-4	TGCGCCAGCAGCTTGGGACTCGGGGTTCAGTACTTC	CASSLGLGVQYF
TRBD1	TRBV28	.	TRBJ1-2	TGTGCCAGCAGTTCCACCGACAGGGTATTTTACTATGGCTACACCTTC	CASSSTDRVFYYGYTF
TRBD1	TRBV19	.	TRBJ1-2	TGTGCCAGTAGTGCACAGGGGTCGGGCTATGGCTACACCTTC	CASSAQGSGYGYTF
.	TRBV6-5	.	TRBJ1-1	TGTGCCAGCAGTTACTCCGACAGGACGAACACTGAAGCTTTCTTT	CASSYSDRTNTEAFF
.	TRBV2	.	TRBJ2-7	TGTGCCAGTAAAAGAGACAGCTTCTCCTACGAGCAGTACTTC	CASKRDSFSYEQYF
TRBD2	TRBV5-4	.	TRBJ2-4	TGTGCCAGCAGCTTCGGCGGGGGGGCGGAAAACATTCAGTACTTC	CASSFGGGAENIQYF
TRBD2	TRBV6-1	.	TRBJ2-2	TGTGCCAGCAGTACTAGCGGGGACACCGGGGAGCTGTTTTTT	CASSTSGDTGELFF
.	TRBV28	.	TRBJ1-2	TGTGCCAGCAGTTTTCGGGCAGGGGCTGGGGGCTACACCTTC	CASSFRAGAGGYTF
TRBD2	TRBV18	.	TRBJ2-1	TGTGCCAGCTCACCAGTCGGACTAGCGGGGGGCGCCAGGGTCAATGAGCAGTTCTTC	CASSPVGLAGGARVNEQFF
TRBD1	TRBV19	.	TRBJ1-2	TGTGCCAGTAGCGGACAGGGAGGTGGCTATGGCTACACCTTC	CASSGQGGGYGYTF
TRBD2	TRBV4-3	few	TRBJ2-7	TGCGCCAGCAGCCAGTTGGACGGGACTACCGAGCAGTACTTC	CASSQLDGTTEQYF
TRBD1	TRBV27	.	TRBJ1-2	TGTGCCAGCAGTTTAGGGACAGGGGGAAGGCATGGCTACACCTTC	CASSLGTGGRHGYTF
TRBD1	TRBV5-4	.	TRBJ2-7	TGTGCCAGCAGAGACCGGGACAGGGGCAACGAGCAGTACTTC	CASRDRDRGNEQYF
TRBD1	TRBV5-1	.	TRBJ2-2	TGCGCCAGCAGTCACCGGGACAGGGGTCCCACCGGGGAGCTGTTTTTT	CASSHRDRGPTGELFF
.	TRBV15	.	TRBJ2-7	TGTGCCACCAGCAGATTGGGGCTTCTCGTTTACGAGCAGTACTTC	CATSRLGLLVYEQYF
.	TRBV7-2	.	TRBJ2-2	TGTGCCAGCTCAAGGTCGGGAAACACCGGGGAGCTGTTTTTT	CASSRSGNTGELFF
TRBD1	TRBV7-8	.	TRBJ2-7	TGTGCCAGCAGCCCGGGACAGGGACCCTCCTACGAGCAGTACTTC	CASSPGQGPSYEQYF
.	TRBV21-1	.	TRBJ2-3	TGTGCCAGCAGCATCCGGGTGAGGGGCACAGATACGCAGTATTTT	CASSIRVRGTDTQYF
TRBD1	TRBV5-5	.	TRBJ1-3	TGTGCCAGCAGCTTGAGCGGACAGGGATCCTCTGGAAACACCATATATTTT	CASSLSGQGSSGNTIYF
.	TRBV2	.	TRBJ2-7	TGTGCCAGCAGTCGGACAGCCTACGAGCAGTACTTC	CASSRTAYEQYF
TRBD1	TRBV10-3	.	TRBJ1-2	TGTGCCATCAGTGACCAGGGGGCGATTTATGGCTACACCTTC	CAISDQGAIYGYTF
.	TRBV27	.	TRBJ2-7	TGTGCCAGCAGTTACAGGTACGAGCAGTACTTC	CASSYRYEQYF
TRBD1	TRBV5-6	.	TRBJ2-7	TGTGCCAGCAGCACCGGGACAGGGGGCTACGAGCAGTACTTC	CASSTGTGGYEQYF
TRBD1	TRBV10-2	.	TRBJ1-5	TGCGCCAGCAGTGAGTTGGGACAGGGTAATCAGCCCCAGCATTTT	CASSELGQGNQPQHF
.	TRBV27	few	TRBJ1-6	TGTGCCAGCAAGAGCTCCTATAATTCACCCCTCCACTTT	CASKSSYNSPLHF
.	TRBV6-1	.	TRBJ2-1	TGTGCCAGCATGAGACAGGATGTAGGGAATGAGCAGTTCTTC	CASMRQDVGNEQFF
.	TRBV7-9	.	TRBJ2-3	TGTGCCAGCAGAGCCGGCGTGGGGCGACAGTCGCGCACAGATACGCAGTATTTT	CASRAGVGRQSRTDTQYF
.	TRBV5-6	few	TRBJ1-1	TGTGCCAGCAGCTTACCGGGACAAATGAACACTGAAGCTTTCTTT	CASSLPGQMNTEAFF
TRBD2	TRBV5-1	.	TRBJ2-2	TGCGCCAGCAGCTTTAGCGGGGGGGCCGGCACCGGGGAGCTGTTTTTT	CASSFSGGAGTGELFF
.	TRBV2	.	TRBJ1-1	TGTGCCAGCAGTGGGGGTCGGGGGAACACTGAAGCTTTCTTT	CASSGGRGNTEAFF
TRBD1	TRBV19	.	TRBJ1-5	TGTGCCAGTAGTATTCTGGACAGGGGGTCGGGCAATCAGCCCCAGCATTTT	CASSILDRGSGNQPQHF
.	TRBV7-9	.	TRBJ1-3	TGTGCCAGCAGCACTACGGGCACAGGGCCCATATATTTT	CASSTTGTGPIYF
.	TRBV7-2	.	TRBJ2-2	TGTGCCAGCAGACTGAAAGGAGGGCCTAACACCGGGGAGCTGTTTTTT	CASRLKGGPNTGELFF
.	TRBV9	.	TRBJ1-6	TGTGCCAGCAGCGTAGGGCCGGACAAAAATTCACCCCTCCACTTT	CASSVGPDKNSPLHF
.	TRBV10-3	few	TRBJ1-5	TGTGCCATCAGTGAGTCTGAGTTTATCAATCAGCCCCAGCATTTT	CAISESEFINQPQHF
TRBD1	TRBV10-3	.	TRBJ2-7	TGTGCCATCAGGGGAACAGGGGGAAGTATCCTCTACGAGCAGTACTTC	CAIRGTGGSILYEQYF
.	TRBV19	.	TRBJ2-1	TGTGCCAGTAGTATACACTCCCTCGGAGGGGTTGGGCAGTTCTTC	CASSIHSLGGVGQFF
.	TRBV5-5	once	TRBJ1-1	TGTGCCAGCAGCTTGATCCCCGGGATAGGCACTGAAGCTTTCTTT	CASSLIPGIGTEAFF
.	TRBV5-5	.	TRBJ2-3	TGTGCCAGCAGCTTGGACAGGGTTAAAACAGATACGCAGTATTTT	CASSLDRVKTDTQYF
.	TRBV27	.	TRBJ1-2	TGTGCCAGCAGCCATAGCGGGGGTGGCGGCTACACCTTC	CASSHSGGGGYTF
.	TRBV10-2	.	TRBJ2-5	TGCGCCGGAGGAACGGACCGTCGCGGAGAGACCCAGTACTTC	CAGGTDRRGETQYF
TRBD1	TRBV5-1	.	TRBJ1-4	TGCGCCAGCAGCGATATAGGGGGCTCGAATGAAAAACTGTTTTTT	CASSDIGGSNEKLFF
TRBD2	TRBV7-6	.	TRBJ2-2	TGTGCCAGCAGCGGTCCGGGACTAGCGGCCGGGGAGCTGTTTTTT	CASSGPGLAAGELFF
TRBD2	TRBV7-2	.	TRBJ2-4	TGTGCCAGCAGCTTAGGGCGGGGGACAAACATTCAGTACTTC	CASSLGRGTNIQYF
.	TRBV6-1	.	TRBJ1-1	TGTGCCAGCAGTGGACCTACCTTCAGGGGAAACACGAACACTGAAGCTTTCTTT	CASSGPTFRGNTNTEAFF